This entry is about one T cell receptor beta chain. The antigen remains undetermined. This record comes from a study of cytomegalovirus exposure and HLA in healthy donors. Study-wide results and caveats: In an earlier analysis, about 87% or about 30%: the productive usage of most TCR beta V segments. Reportedly, fewer N-insertions than the approximately 700-donor mean appeared in an Asian-associated ancestry cluster in a later analysis. In vitro checks showed that a few CMV-associated chains really do target CMV antigens.

Healthy individuals who donated bone marrow served as the donors. This CDR3 region has 12 residues. The germline V and J ends were trimmed by 7 bases and 4 bases, with 11 bases remaining between them. Germline lookup yields CDR1 SQVTM and CDR2 ANQGSEA. The PCR was carried out with 60 Vbeta primers and 13 Jbeta primers. TCRdb's table, derived via immunoSEQ multiplex PCR, lists solely in-frame clones and lacks some. In the table there are some 160,000 clones, 82% of which are singletons. The chain carries TRBV29-1 and TRBJ2-1; D not certain. Sequences were obtained from PBMCs. This sequence was found in a woman between 50 and 59 years old in good health and CMV-seronegative. CDR3 region: CSGRLPYNEQFF. The CDR3 DNA sequence: TGCAGCGGAAGACTTCCTTACAATGAGCAGTTCTTC.